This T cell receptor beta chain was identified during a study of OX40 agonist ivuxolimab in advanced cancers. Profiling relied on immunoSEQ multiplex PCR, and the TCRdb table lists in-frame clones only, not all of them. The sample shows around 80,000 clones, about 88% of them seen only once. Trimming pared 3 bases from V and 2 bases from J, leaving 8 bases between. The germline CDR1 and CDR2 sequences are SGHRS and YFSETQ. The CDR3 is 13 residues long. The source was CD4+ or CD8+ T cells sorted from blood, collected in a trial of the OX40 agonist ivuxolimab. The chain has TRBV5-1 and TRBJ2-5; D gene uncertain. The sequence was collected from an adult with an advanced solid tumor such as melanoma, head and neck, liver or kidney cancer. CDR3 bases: TGCGCCAGCAGCTACGGATGGCAAGAGACCCAGTACTTC. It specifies CASSYGWQETQYF. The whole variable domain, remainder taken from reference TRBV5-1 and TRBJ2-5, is KAGVTQTPRYLIKTRGQQVTLSCSPISGHRSVSWYQQTPGQGLQFLFEYFSETQRNKGNFPGRFSGRQFSNSRSEMNVSTLELGDSALYLCASSYGWQETQYFGPGTRLLVL.